These 2 T cell receptor beta chains were all obtained from the same sample, sequenced in a study of T cells after yellow fever vaccination (dated by TCRdb to the late 2010s). The library was prepared using 5' RACE. Data came from an Illumina HiSeq 2500. TCRdb reprocessed the public reads (quality trimming at Q25 with fastp, clone calling with MiXCR) and kept in-frame beta chains. CDR3 protein duplicates are merged, each entry listing the most common genes and DNA. In all, the sample holds under 150,000 distinct CDR3 sequences, and about 7.7% of those were seen once. Roughly 0.71% of the sample is taken by the ten largest. The treatment or condition label for this specimen denotes: live attenuated yellow fever vaccine strain. Sequenced here: CD4+ T cells sorted from PBMCs, sampled 5 days after the yellow fever booster vaccination. The receptors here all came from a man aged 25-40 years who received the YFV17D yellow fever vaccine.

This clonotype has a count of ten or more. The CDR3 spells CATSRGGDAYEQYF. The CDR3 DNA is TGTGCCACCAGCAGAGGTGGAGATGCCTACGAGCAGTACTTC. The chain is built from TRBV15 and TRBJ2-7; D ambiguous. Germline CDR1 reads LNHNV; CDR2 reads YYDKDF (reference sequence). Trimming stripped 1 base from V and 2 bases from J, with 9 bases between. This CDR3 is built from 14 residues.

This clonotype came up many times. The V and J genes are TRBV7-2 and TRBJ2-7; D call uncertain. The CDR3 has 14 amino acids. V was shortened by 7 bases and J by 1 base, with 14 bases between the two germline ends. Per germline, CDR1 SGHTA and CDR2 FQGNSA. The CDR3 region has the DNA TGTGCCAGCAACAACCTCGGGCCATCCTACGAGCAGTACTTC. Its translation is CASNNLGPSYEQYF.